The sequence of this T cell receptor (beta chain) was determined in a study of CD8+ T cells in alopecia areata. The overall study: C3H/HeJ donors aged roughly 6-12 months with spontaneous alopecia supplied skin grafted onto roughly 7-11-week-old female C3H/HeJ mice.

Extracted RNA was reverse transcribed, and the resulting cDNA served as sequencing template. TCRdb's table, derived via immunoSEQ multiplex PCR, lists solely in-frame clones and lacks some. Listed for the sample are approximately 280,000 clones, none seen a single time. Trimming removed 4 bases from V and 0 bases from J; junction bases left unmatched: 4. Germline V gives CDR1 NSQYPW, CDR2 LRSPGD (reference sequence). The CDR3 totals 15 residues. The sample holds a few counts of this clone. Mouse germline and gene names are used. Read sequence stops 4 residues before the CDR3 end, and the germline J gene provides the missing end. Cells pooled from cutaneous lymph nodes were sorted on CD4, CD8alpha, NKG2D, NKG2ACE and other markers.

Sequenced sample: CD4+ T cells sorted from a lymph node. The sequence derives from a C3H/HeJ mouse with alopecia areata. MHC haplotype: H2-k. J is TRBJ2-3 and V is TRBV1; 7 positions agree with TRBD2. CDR3 in amino acids: CTCSDDWASAETLYF. The sequenced CDR3 bases are TGCACCTGCAGTGACGACTGGGCTAGTGCAGAA.